This record looks at one TCR beta chain sequence and its context. What it binds is not known. The record originates from a study of cytomegalovirus exposure and HLA in healthy donors. Study observations and caveats: A likely sequencing artifact accounted for one observed cluster of highly shared sequence variants. As a later analysis revealed, the rate of TCR association differed by HLA locus, with DRB1 most and HLA-C fewest.

With 60 Vbeta and 13 Jbeta primers, the PCR was carried out. The assay was immunoSEQ multiplex PCR, and TCRdb's table has in-frame clones only and misses some. The sample has around 190,000 clones; almost 75% are singletons. The germline V and J ends were trimmed by 4 bases and 3 bases, with 11 bases remaining between them. The CDR3 extends over 13 amino acids. The germline CDR1 and CDR2 sequences are SGDLS and YYNGEE. Material for sequencing was PBMCs. The origin of this receptor is a woman aged 25 to 39 in good health and CMV-seropositive. V is TRBV9 and J is TRBJ2-7; TRBD2 might be the D (5 bases). CDR3 sequence reads: CASSNRGDYEQYF. The CDR3 DNA is TGTGCCAGCAGCAATCGGGGAGACTACGAGCAGTACTTC.